This TCR delta chain was recovered during a study of gamma-delta T cells after stem cell transplantation. This clone was seen more than once but under ten times. Compared with germline, one end of the junction differs, possibly owing to a read error. TCRdb ran CATT on the RT-PCR reads. The sample consists of over 7,500 delta-chain clones, 13% to 15% of them appearing once. Germline assignment: CDR1 TSWWSYY and CDR2 QGS. The CDR3 extends over 19 amino acids. Specimen: gamma-delta T cells. This chain connects TRDV1 to TRDJ1, with 12 bases matching TRDD3. The clonotype was recovered from a human donor. It is not recorded whose cells these are; they may come from a transplant donor. CDR3 sequence: CAIGGTKNWGIHNTDKLIF. Here the CDR3 DNA reads TGTGCTATTGGGGGCACCAAAAACTGGGGGATACACAACACCGATAAACTCATCTTT.